These 19 T cell receptor beta chains were sequenced from one sample in a study of cytomegalovirus exposure and HLA in healthy donors. The PCR employed 60 Vbeta primers together with 13 Jbeta primers. Profiling relied on immunoSEQ multiplex PCR, and the TCRdb table lists in-frame clones only, not all of them. The sample has 250,000 to 350,000 clones, 80% to 90% seen once. The sequenced material came from PBMCs. Source of these receptors: a man in his forties or fifties in good health and CMV-seropositive.

This chain uses TRBV28 with TRBJ2-5; the match to TRBD2 covers 7 bases. Germline V gene data show CDR1 as MDHEN and CDR2 as SYDVKM. The V and J ends lost 6 bases and 1 base, in that order; junction bases with no gene match: 8. This CDR3 is built from 15 residues. CDR3 nucleotide sequence: TGTGCCAGCAGCGGCGGGGGAGCCCCCCAAGAGACCCAGTACTTC. As protein: CASSGGGAPQETQYF.

The chain has TRBV6-6 and TRBJ2-7, with 9 bases matching TRBD2. With V trimmed by 0 bases and J by 7 bases, 7 bases remained unmatched. Germline CDR1 MNHNY, CDR2 SVGAGI (reference sequence). This CDR3 is built from 15 residues. Here the CDR3 reads CASSYSAGGPGEQYF. The DNA of the CDR3 is TGTGCCAGCAGTTACTCGGCGGGAGGGCCTGGGGAGCAGTACTTC.

The chain uses TRBV6-1 and TRBJ1-5; 7 bases fit TRBD1. CDR1 and CDR2 from the germline V gene are MNHNS and SASEGT. The CDR3 is 15 amino acids. V shed 8 bases and J 7 bases; nucleotides not matched to a gene: 14. CDR3 sequence (DNA): TGTGCCAGCGTTCCTCCGGGACAGTTCATCCAGCCCCAGCATTTT. Amino acids: CASVPPGQFIQPQHF.

This chain links TRBV30 with TRBJ2-2, with TRBD2 identical over 9 bases. The CDR3 is 14 residues long. Germline values: CDR1 GTSNPN, CDR2 SVGIG (reference sequence). The ends lost 7 bases at V and 1 base at J; junction bases unmatched: 4. CDR3 protein: CALKRGENTGELFF. The CDR3 DNA sequence: TGTGCCTTAAAGCGGGGGGAGAACACCGGGGAGCTGTTTTTT.

The genes are TRBV9 and TRBJ2-3, with 10 positions matching TRBD2. Germline V gene data show CDR1 as SGDLS and CDR2 as YYNGEE. This CDR3 contains 14 residues. V shed 4 bases and J 5 bases; nucleotides not matched to a gene: 4. The CDR3 spells CASSLSGRGDTQYF. The CDR3 bases are TGTGCCAGCAGCCTAAGCGGGAGGGGAGATACGCAGTATTTT.

This sequence joins TRBV18 and TRBJ2-7; 8 bases fit TRBD1. CDR1 is KGHSH and CDR2 is LQKENI in the germline V gene. The junction had 4 bases not matched to a gene; V was cut back by 3 bases and J by 6 bases. This CDR3 is 13 amino acids long. Here the CDR3 DNA reads TGTGCCAGCTCACCGACAGGGGCGCGCGAGCAGTACTTC. Protein: CASSPTGAREQYF.

This clone was detected a few times. V usage is TRBV4-2 and J usage is TRBJ2-1; D is possibly TRBD2 (6 bases). V lost 0 bases and J lost 0, with 18 bases in between. The CDR3 runs to 19 residues. Germline assignment: CDR1 LGHNA and CDR2 YNFKEQ. The CDR3 region has the DNA TGTGCCAGCAGCCAAGATCTATGGCGGGGCCAAAGCTCCTACAATGAGCAGTTCTTC. It translates to CASSQDLWRGQSSYNEQFF.

This clone was picked up one time. The V call is TRBV7-6, the J call TRBJ2-7, with 7 nucleotides matching TRBD2. This CDR3 contains 15 residues. Germline values: CDR1 SGHVS, CDR2 FNYEAQ. V was clipped by 1 base and J by 0 bases; unmatched bases: 3. The CDR3 region has the DNA TGTGCCAGCAGCTTAGTGGCTAGCGGCTCCTACGAGCAGTACTTC. It specifies CASSLVASGSYEQYF.

A few counts support this clone. This chain joins TRBV6-1 and TRBJ1-4; 7 bases are a match to TRBD1. The CDR3 contains 15 residues. Germline-derived CDR1 and CDR2 are MNHNS and SASEGT. The trim removed 5 bases at V and 1 base at J, leaving 4 bases unmatched. CDR3 bases: TGTGCCAGCAGTCCGGGACAGCAAACTAATGAAAAACTGTTTTTT. Translated: CASSPGQQTNEKLFF.

CDR3 coding DNA: TGTGCCAGCAGCTTGGCCGGGGGATTGGGAGGAAACACCATATATTTT. Encoded protein: CASSLAGGLGGNTIYF. The chain carries TRBV5-6 and TRBJ1-3, with D possibly TRBD1 on 5 matching bases. The CDR3 is made up of 16 amino acids. Trimming removed 0 bases at V and 4 bases at J, with 14 bases between. Germline CDR1 and CDR2: SGHDT and YYEEEE. Filled out from reference TRBV5-6 and TRBJ1-3, the complete variable domain reads DAGVTQSPTHLIKTRGQQVTLRCSPKSGHDTVSWYQQALGQGPQFIFQYYEEEERQRGNFPDRFSGHQFPNYSSELNVNALLLGDSALYLCASSLAGGLGGNTIYFGEGSWLTVV.

The chain carries TRBV5-1 and TRBJ1-3, with a possible D match to TRBD1 (6 bases). V was pared by 4 bases and J by 8 bases, with 16 bases between. The germline CDR1 and CDR2 sequences are SGHRS and YFSETQ. The CDR3 sequence is 14 residues long. CDR3 sequence reads: CASSPGTSGDTIYF. The DNA of the CDR3 is TGCGCCAGCAGCCCCGGGACCTCAGGGGACACCATATATTTT. The full variable domain, in which reference TRBV5-1 and TRBJ1-3 provide the parts outside the CDR3, is KAGVTQTPRYLIKTRGQQVTLSCSPISGHRSVSWYQQTPGQGLQFLFEYFSETQRNKGNFPGRFSGRQFSNSRSEMNVSTLELGDSALYLCASSPGTSGDTIYFGEGSWLTVV.

The chain uses TRBV30 and TRBJ2-7; D ambiguous. V lost 3 bases and J lost 1, with 13 bases in between. The CDR3 contains 14 residues. Germline CDR1 is GTSNPN and CDR2 is SVGIG (reference sequence). CDR3 amino acids: CAWRLNILSYEQYF. The CDR3 nucleotides read TGTGCCTGGAGACTAAATATCCTATCCTACGAGCAGTACTTC.

The V call is TRBV7-9, the J call TRBJ2-2, with TRBD2 identical over 11 bases. Germline V CDR1 and CDR2: SEHNR, FQNEAQ (reference sequence). V shed 10 bases and J 4 bases; nucleotides not matched to a gene: 11. CDR3 length equals 16 residues. The CDR3: CANQGGLAEFTGELFF. The CDR3 bases are TGTGCCAACCAAGGGGGACTAGCGGAGTTCACCGGGGAGCTGTTTTTT.

The chain joins TRBV5-1 to TRBJ2-5; perhaps TRBD1 as D (6 bases). Germline assignment: CDR1 SGHRS and CDR2 YFSETQ. Trimming shortened V by 4 bases and J by 2 bases, and 15 bases separated the two germline ends. CDR3 length: 15 residues. DNA of the CDR3: TGCGCCAGCAGCGCAACAGTGGGGGCGCAAGAGACCCAGTACTTC. Protein product: CASSATVGAQETQYF.

The chain links TRBV5-4 to TRBJ2-2; 11 positions agree with TRBD2. V dropped 3 bases and J dropped 4; count of bases not matched to a gene: 5. The CDR3 has 16 residues. From germline, CDR1 is SGHNT and CDR2 YYREEE (reference sequence). The chain's CDR3 is CASSSGTSGSTGELFF. CDR3 nucleotides: TGTGCCAGCAGCTCCGGGACTAGCGGTTCCACCGGGGAGCTGTTTTTT.

The V call is TRBV27, the J call TRBJ1-5; 11 bases agree with TRBD1. This CDR3 has 18 amino acids. The ends lost 5 bases at V and 5 bases at J; junction bases unmatched: 14. Germline CDR1 reads MNHEY; CDR2 reads SMNVEV (reference sequence). The CDR3 region has the DNA TGTGCCAGCAGTCCTTTGGGCCCAGGGACAGGGGGGGATCAGCCCCAGCATTTT. It specifies CASSPLGPGTGGDQPQHF.

V is TRBV27 and J is TRBJ2-3; D call uncertain. The CDR3 contains 12 residues. Germline V gene data show CDR1 as MNHEY and CDR2 as SMNVEV (reference sequence). The V end lost 10 bases, the J end lost 0 bases, and 8 bases lay between the germline ends. The CDR3 nucleotides are TGTGCCACCTCAGAAAGCACAGATACGCAGTATTTT. This encodes CATSESTDTQYF.

To note about this clone: The same CDR3 also results from other DNA sequences found in this sample. J is TRBJ2-3 and V is TRBV2; D may be TRBD1 (6 bases). CDR3 size: 14 residues. Deletions cut 4 bases from V and 0 bases from J, with 8 bases between. CDR1 and CDR2 (germline): SNHLY, FYNNEI. CDR3 bases: TGTGCCAGCAGTGGGACAGTTAGCACAGATACGCAGTATTTT. This translates into CASSGTVSTDTQYF.

The genes are TRBV6-1 and TRBJ2-1; possible D gene TRBD2, 6 bases. The germline CDR1 and CDR2 sequences are MNHNS and SASEGT. Between the trimmed V and J ends, which lost 6 bases and 0 bases, there was a span of 12 bases. CDR3 length: 15 residues. CDR3: CASSPGRSSYNEQFF. In DNA form, the CDR3 reads TGTGCCAGCAGCCCCGGGAGAAGCTCCTACAATGAGCAGTTCTTC.